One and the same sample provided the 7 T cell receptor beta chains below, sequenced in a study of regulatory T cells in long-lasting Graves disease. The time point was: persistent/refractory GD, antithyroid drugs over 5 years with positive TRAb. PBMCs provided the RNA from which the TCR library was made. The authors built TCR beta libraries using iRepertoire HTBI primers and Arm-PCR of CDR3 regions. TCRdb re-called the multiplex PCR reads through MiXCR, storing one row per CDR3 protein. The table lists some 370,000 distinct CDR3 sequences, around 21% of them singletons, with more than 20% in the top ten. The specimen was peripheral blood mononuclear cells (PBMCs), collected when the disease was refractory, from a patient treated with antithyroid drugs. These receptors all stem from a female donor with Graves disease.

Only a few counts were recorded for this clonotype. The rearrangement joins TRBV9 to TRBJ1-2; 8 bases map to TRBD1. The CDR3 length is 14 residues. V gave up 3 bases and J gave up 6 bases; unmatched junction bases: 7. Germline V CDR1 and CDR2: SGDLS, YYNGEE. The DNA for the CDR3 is TGTGCCAGCAGCGCCCGGACAGGGTTCGATGGCTACACCTTC. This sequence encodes CASSARTGFDGYTF.

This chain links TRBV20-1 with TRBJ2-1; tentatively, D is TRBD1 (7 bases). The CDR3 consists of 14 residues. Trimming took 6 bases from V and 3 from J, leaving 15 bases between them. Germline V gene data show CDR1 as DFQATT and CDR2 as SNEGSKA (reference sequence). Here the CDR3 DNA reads TGCAGTGCCGAGGGGGCGGACTACTACAATGAGCAGTTCTTC. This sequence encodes CSAEGADYYNEQFF.

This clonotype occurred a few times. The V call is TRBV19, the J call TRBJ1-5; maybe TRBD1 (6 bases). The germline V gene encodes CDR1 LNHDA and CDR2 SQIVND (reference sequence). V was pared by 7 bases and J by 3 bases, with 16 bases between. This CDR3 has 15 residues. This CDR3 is CASTNRGPINQPQHF. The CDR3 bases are TGTGCCAGTACTAATCGGGGGCCGATCAATCAGCCCCAGCATTTT.

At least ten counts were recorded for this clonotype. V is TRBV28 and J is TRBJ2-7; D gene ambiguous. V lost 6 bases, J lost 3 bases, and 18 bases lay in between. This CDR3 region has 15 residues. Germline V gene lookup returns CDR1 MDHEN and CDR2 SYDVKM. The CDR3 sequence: CASSSGRVSLYEQYF. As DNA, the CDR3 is TGTGCCAGCAGCTCCGGTAGGGTGTCGCTCTACGAGCAGTACTTC.

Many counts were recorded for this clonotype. The chain's CDR3 is CASSPRGTVQETQYF. The CDR3 region has the DNA TGTGCCAGCAGCCCCCGAGGGACAGTCCAAGAGACCCAGTACTTC. This chain links TRBV14 with TRBJ2-5; 7 bases agree with TRBD1. CDR1 is SGHDN, CDR2 FVKESK, per germline. The trim removed 4 bases at V and 1 base at J, leaving 6 bases unmatched. CDR3 size: 15 residues.

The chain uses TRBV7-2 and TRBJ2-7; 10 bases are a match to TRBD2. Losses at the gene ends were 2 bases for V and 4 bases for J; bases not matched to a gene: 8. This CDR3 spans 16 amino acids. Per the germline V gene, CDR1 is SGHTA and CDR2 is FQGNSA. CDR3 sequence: CASSLSSSGSRYEQYF. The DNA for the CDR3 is TGTGCCAGCAGCTTATCCTCTAGCGGGAGTAGGTACGAGCAGTACTTC.

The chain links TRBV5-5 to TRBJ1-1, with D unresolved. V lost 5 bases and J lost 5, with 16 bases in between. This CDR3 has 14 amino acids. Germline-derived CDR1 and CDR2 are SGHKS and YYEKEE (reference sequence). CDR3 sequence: CASSPAIRETEAFF. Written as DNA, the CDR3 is TGTGCCAGCAGTCCCGCCATCCGGGAGACTGAAGCTTTCTTT.